The rows below give T cell receptor beta chains drawn from one sample of a study of blood T cell repertoires in COVID-19. TCRdb's copy holds only in-frame clones and misses some; the assay was immunoSEQ multiplex PCR. Of approximately 110,000 clones detected, 65% to 75% appear once; the ten largest clones hold about 6.5%. The sample was peripheral blood. These receptor sequences come from an elderly man with acute or convalescent COVID-19. Both conserved end residues are trimmed from each CDR3. Size tells how often a clone was seen (once, few, many) or the class of an expanded clone, and some rows leave it out.

>TRBV28|TRBJ1-1|once
ASSLQGWTEAF
>TRBV5-1|TRBJ1-1|.
ASSSNSMNTEAF
>TRBV5-1|TRBJ2-4|.
ASSLLAGTENIQY
>TRBV9|TRBJ2-3|.
ASSTRAGPVAGDTDTQY
>TRBV5-1|TRBJ1-4|.
ASSLGQANEKLF
>TRBV4-3|TRBJ2-1|.
ASSQRPGTTYNEQF
>TRBV9|TRBJ2-5|.
ASSPGLAGGGRETQY
>TRBV2|TRBJ2-5|.
ASSEERGMETQY
>TRBV6-5|TRBJ2-7|.
ASSPPAVPYEQY
>TRBV5-1|TRBJ2-7|.
ASSLGSEPYEQY
>TRBV28|TRBJ2-1|.
ASIRSGRSSSYNEQF
>TRBV10-2|TRBJ2-7|.
ASRGDYEQY
>TRBV29-1|TRBJ1-1|few
SADGKGGGGLAEAF
>TRBV10-3|TRBJ2-1|.
AISPGNEQF
>TRBV19|TRBJ1-2|once
ASGQGARYGYT
>TRBV12-3/TRBV12-4|TRBJ2-7|.
ASTPGLIGEQY
>TRBV7-2|TRBJ2-2|.
ASSFAQGAGELF
>TRBV7-6|TRBJ2-1|.
ASSLETYNEQF
>TRBV29-1|TRBJ2-7|few
SVSSGTYEQY
>TRBV9|TRBJ2-5|.
ASSVGRAGETQY
>TRBV2|TRBJ1-1|.
ASSEDGGTEAF
>TRBV30|TRBJ1-5|.
AWTTGSRQPQH
>TRBV19|TRBJ1-4|.
ASSTAGDEKLF
>TRBV6-6|TRBJ2-2|few
ASSYSEGELF
>TRBV6-6|TRBJ1-1|.
ASSYSAGNTEAF
>TRBV7-2|TRBJ2-7|.
ASSPGGAGGVEQY
>TRBV4-3|TRBJ2-1|.
ASSQDTVRTSPYNEQF
>TRBV6-2/TRBV6-3|TRBJ1-6|once
ASSYYGGGSPLH
>TRBV7-9|TRBJ2-3|.
ASRAQGSTQY
>TRBV5-1|TRBJ1-4|.
ASSLAGVGNEKLF